The 24 T cell receptor beta chains given below trace back to one sample, sequenced in a study of human T cells and chemical hapten exposure. Each CDR3 protein is one row after TCRdb ran MiXCR on the RACE reads. This sample carries over 100,000 distinct CDR3 sequences, more than 7.5% of them seen once, and the ten largest clones take roughly 1.6%. Time point noted: healthy volunteer bleed at 2 weeks. The starting material, unfractionated whole blood, was used for total RNA extraction. What was sequenced was whole blood. All receptors derive from a male donor in good health. Some clones in this sample may be carry-over from other donors' samples.

The rearrangement joins TRBV14 to TRBJ2-7; TRBD2 agrees at 7 bases. V lost 0 bases, J lost 0 bases, and 8 bases stayed unmatched. Germline CDR1 SGHDN, CDR2 FVKESK. The CDR3 length is 17 residues. CDR3 region: CASSQDRLADSSYEQYF. The CDR3 DNA is TGTGCCAGCAGCCAAGATCGCCTAGCGGATAGCTCCTACGAGCAGTACTTC. The whole variable domain, remainder taken from reference TRBV14 and TRBJ2-7, is EAGVTQFPSHSVIEKGQTVTLRCDPISGHDNLYWYRRVMGKEIKFLLHFVKESKQDESGMPNNRFLAERTGGTYSTLKVQPAELEDSGVYFCASSQDRLADSSYEQYFGPGTRLTVT.

This clonotype was picked up a small number of times. V usage is TRBV7-8 and J usage is TRBJ1-1; D perhaps matches TRBD1 (5 bases). CDR1 is SGHVS and CDR2 is FQNEAQ in the germline V gene. The CDR3 sequence is 15 residues long. V lost 6 bases and J lost 4, with 18 bases in between. For the CDR3, the DNA is TGTGCCAGCAGGGAGGGGTCCAAGGGCTCCACTGAAGCTTTCTTT. Residues: CASREGSKGSTEAFF.

A few counts support this clonotype. The J gene is TRBJ2-5, the V gene TRBV5-4; 11 nucleotides line up with TRBD2. CDR3 size: 18 residues. Germline V lookup: CDR1 SGHNT, CDR2 YYREEE (reference sequence). With 4 bases clipped from V and 0 bases from J, the junction kept 11 bases outside the gene matches. CDR3 coding DNA: TGTGCCAGCAGCCGCGCCCTTACTAGCGGGAGAAACCAAGAGACCCAGTACTTC. Residues: CASSRALTSGRNQETQYF.

This clonotype was seen ten or more times. J is TRBJ1-6 and V is TRBV14; 9 bases line up with TRBD1. Germline V gene sequence: CDR1 SGHDN, CDR2 FVKESK. The CDR3 runs to 21 residues. The V segment lost 0 bases and the J segment 7 bases; nucleotides outside the gene matches: 19. DNA of the CDR3: TGTGCCAGCAGCCAAGACGGTCCGGGACAGGGATGGAAGGCGCGGAATTCACCCCTCCACTTT. As protein: CASSQDGPGQGWKARNSPLHF.

The chain employs TRBV13 and TRBJ2-2; TRBD1 might be the D (5 bases). V shed 5 bases and J shed 0 bases, with 10 bases lying between them. This CDR3 region has 15 residues. The germline V gene encodes CDR1 PRHDT and CDR2 FYEKMQ (reference sequence). This CDR3 reads CASSEQAPNTGELFF. The CDR3 DNA sequence: TGTGCCAGCAGCGAACAGGCTCCGAACACCGGGGAGCTGTTTTTT. Based on the CDR3 plus reference TRBV13 and TRBJ2-2, the full variable domain is AAGVIQSPRHLIKEKRETATLKCYPIPRHDTVYWYQQGPGQDPQFLISFYEKMQSDKGSIPDRFSAQQFSDYHSELNMSSLELGDSALYFCASSEQAPNTGELFFGEGSRLTVL.

The chain uses TRBV7-9 and TRBJ2-1; perhaps TRBD2 as D (5 bases). In germline, CDR1 is SEHNR, CDR2 FQNEAQ (reference sequence). The CDR3 contains 15 residues. The V end was cut by 1 base, the J end by 8 bases, with 15 bases between. The CDR3, as DNA: TGTGCCAGCAGCTTAGGAAAGCGGACGACGGATGAGCAGTTCTTC. Translated, it gives CASSLGKRTTDEQFF.

This sequence joins TRBV12-3 or TRBV12-4 and TRBJ2-7, with 9 nucleotides matching TRBD2. This CDR3 has 15 residues. V dropped 2 bases and J dropped 5; count of bases not matched to a gene: 7. The CDR3 here is CASSLSYSGGNEQYF. The CDR3 nucleotides are TGTGCCAGCAGTTTAAGTTATAGCGGGGGAAACGAGCAGTACTTC.

The table lists this clonotype with a few counts. The J gene is TRBJ2-1, the V gene TRBV30; either TRBD1 or TRBD2 may supply D (5 bases each). V dropped 2 bases and J dropped 0 bases, with 8 bases sitting between them. CDR1 is GTSNPN, CDR2 SVGIG, per germline (reference sequence). This CDR3 is built from 14 residues. CDR3 DNA: TGTGCCTGGAGTTGGGGGAGCTCCTACAATGAGCAGTTCTTC. Its translation: CAWSWGSSYNEQFF.

Turning to this clonotype: At one of its ends the junction is not consistent with the germline gene, which may arise from a read error. This chain uses TRBV20-1 with TRBJ2-3, with D perhaps matching TRBD2 (5 bases). The CDR3 runs to 14 residues. Germline CDR1 is DFQATT and CDR2 is SNEGSKA (reference sequence). The DNA of the CDR3 is TGCAGAGCTAGCCCCCGGACTAGCACAGATACGCAGTATTTT. It yields the protein CRASPRTSTDTQYF.

This clonotype was counted a few times. The chain combines TRBV5-6 with TRBJ2-5; 12 nucleotides align to TRBD1. The germline V gene encodes CDR1 SGHDT and CDR2 YYEEEE. This CDR3 has 16 residues. V trimming: 4 bases; J trimming: 2 bases; junction bases outside the gene matches: 6. Written as DNA, the CDR3 is TGTGCCAGCAGCACCCGGGACAGGGGGCATCAAGAGACCCAGTACTTC. Translated, it gives CASSTRDRGHQETQYF.

This clonotype was seen more than once but under ten times. The chain links TRBV6-5 to TRBJ2-1; D unresolved. The CDR3 has 13 residues. Trimming removed 5 bases at V and 8 bases at J, with 13 bases between. Germline-derived CDR1 and CDR2 are MNHEY and SVGAGI. The CDR3 DNA sequence: TGTGCCAGCAGTCCCCTGAGTCTCGATGAGCAGTTCTTC. Translating it yields CASSPLSLDEQFF.

This sequence joins TRBV6-2 or TRBV6-3 and TRBJ1-2, with D hard to call. The CDR3 runs 16 residues. The V end was cut by 8 bases, the J end by 3 bases, with 22 bases between. The germline gives CDR1 MNHEY, CDR2 SVGEGT. CDR3 sequence: CASVSSRLSRHYGYTF. CDR3 in DNA: TGTGCCAGCGTTTCGTCCAGGTTGTCCCGGCACTATGGCTACACCTTC.

This clonotype was seen only a few times. The chain is built from TRBV27 and TRBJ2-5, with a weak D call TRBD1 (6 bases). The germline gives CDR1 MNHEY, CDR2 SMNVEV (reference sequence). This CDR3 comprises 15 residues. V gave up 0 bases and J gave up 5 bases, with 13 bases separating them. This CDR3 is CASSLSAGTGETQYF. The CDR3 bases are TGTGCCAGCAGTTTATCGGCCGGAACAGGGGAGACCCAGTACTTC.

This clonotype was seen more than once but under ten times. The chain links TRBV4-1 to TRBJ2-7, with D possibly being TRBD2 (5 bases). The CDR3 is 14 amino acids. Germline loops: CDR1 MGHRA, CDR2 YSYEKL. V lost 1 base to trimming and J lost 5 bases, with 12 bases between them. DNA of the CDR3: TGCGCCAGCAGCCAAGCGGCGGGTATCGACGAGCAGTACTTC. Its translation is CASSQAAGIDEQYF.

The DNA for the CDR3 is TGTGCCAGCAGTGACTCGGGGAGCGGGAGTAAGGATGAGCAGTTCTTC. Encoded protein: CASSDSGSGSKDEQFF. The chain employs TRBV6-4 and TRBJ2-1, with 8 bases lining up with TRBD2. This CDR3 comprises 16 residues. V shed 0 bases, J shed 8 bases, and the junction held 9 bases outside the gene matches. Germline V CDR1 and CDR2: MRHNA, SNTAGT.

The rearrangement joins TRBV29-1 to TRBJ1-1, with 7 nucleotides matching TRBD1. CDR3 length equals 13 residues. J was trimmed by 1 base and V by 7 bases; bases with no gene match: 6. Germline V CDR1 and CDR2: SQVTM, ANQGSEA. The CDR3 loop is CSGYRGKNTEAFF. The CDR3 nucleotides read TGCAGCGGATACAGGGGCAAGAACACTGAAGCTTTCTTT.

The chain is built from TRBV20-1 and TRBJ2-1, with D uncertain. This CDR3 is 10 amino acids long. Per the germline V gene, CDR1 is DFQATT and CDR2 is SNEGSKA (reference sequence). The V end lost 3 bases, the J end lost 5 bases, and 2 bases lay between the germline ends. The CDR3 region has the DNA TGCAGTGCTAGCAACAATGAGCAGTTCTTC. Translating it yields CSASNNEQFF.

This clonotype was observed a handful of times. The chain recombines TRBV15 with TRBJ2-1; 16 positions match TRBD2. The V and J ends lost 2 bases and 4 bases, in that order; junction bases with no gene match: 8. CDR1 and CDR2 (germline): LNHNV, YYDKDF (reference sequence). This CDR3 is built from 19 residues. The CDR3 region is CATSRTGLAGGYSYNEQFF. The CDR3 nucleotides read TGTGCCACCAGCAGAACGGGACTAGCGGGAGGGTACTCTTACAATGAGCAGTTCTTC.

The chain carries TRBV12-3 or TRBV12-4 and TRBJ2-7; TRBD2 aligns across 11 bases. The CDR3 runs 14 residues. V trimming: 6 bases; J trimming: 0 bases; junction bases outside the gene matches: 1. The DNA for the CDR3 is TGTGCCAGCAGGACTAGCGGGACCTCCTACGAGCAGTACTTC. Amino acids: CASRTSGTSYEQYF.

The V and J genes are TRBV7-2 and TRBJ2-3; no clear D gene. There are 12 residues in the CDR3. CDR1 is SGHTA, CDR2 FQGNSA, per germline. Trimming pared 2 bases from V and 4 bases from J, leaving 4 bases between. Here the CDR3 reads CASSLFSDTQYF. The CDR3 DNA is TGTGCCAGCAGCTTATTTTCAGATACGCAGTATTTT.

This clonotype appeared a single time. Being one base from a much bigger clone, this may be a read error. This chain uses TRBV4-3 with TRBJ2-2, with a weak D call TRBD2 (6 bases). CDR3 length: 14 amino acids. The V and J ends lost 0 bases and 5 bases respectively, with 7 bases between them. Germline V lookup: CDR1 LGHNA, CDR2 YSLEER. CDR3 nucleotide sequence: TGCGCCAGCAGCCAAGACAGCGGGACCGGGGAGCTGTTTTTT. Translated: CASSQDSGTGELFF.

This clonotype was observed a handful of times. This sequence joins TRBV12-5 and TRBJ1-2; D not certain. V lost 0 bases, J lost 8 bases, and 7 bases lay in between. CDR3 size: 12 residues. The germline gives CDR1 LGHNT, CDR2 FRNRAP. Here the CDR3 reads CASGLVALGYTF. The CDR3 coding sequence is TGTGCTAGTGGTTTGGTGGCCCTCGGCTACACCTTC.

This clonotype was seen at least ten times. The chain carries TRBV10-3 and TRBJ2-5, with no clear D. Germline V lookup: CDR1 ENHRY, CDR2 SYGVKD. The CDR3 loop spans 12 amino acids. V was clipped by 0 bases and J by 10 bases, with 9 bases between them. CDR3: CAISESPRDQYF. In nucleotides, the CDR3 is TGTGCCATCAGTGAGTCTCCTAGAGACCAGTACTTC.

This clonotype was observed a few times. This chain joins TRBV7-9 and TRBJ2-1; 16 bases are shared with TRBD2. CDR3 length: 16 amino acids. Germline V gene sequence: CDR1 SEHNR, CDR2 FQNEAQ (reference sequence). Trimming cost V 5 bases and J 8 bases; bases outside gene matches: 6. The chain's CDR3 is CASSPEGLAGGHEQFF. The CDR3 nucleotides are TGTGCCAGCAGCCCAGAGGGACTAGCGGGAGGGCATGAGCAGTTCTTC.